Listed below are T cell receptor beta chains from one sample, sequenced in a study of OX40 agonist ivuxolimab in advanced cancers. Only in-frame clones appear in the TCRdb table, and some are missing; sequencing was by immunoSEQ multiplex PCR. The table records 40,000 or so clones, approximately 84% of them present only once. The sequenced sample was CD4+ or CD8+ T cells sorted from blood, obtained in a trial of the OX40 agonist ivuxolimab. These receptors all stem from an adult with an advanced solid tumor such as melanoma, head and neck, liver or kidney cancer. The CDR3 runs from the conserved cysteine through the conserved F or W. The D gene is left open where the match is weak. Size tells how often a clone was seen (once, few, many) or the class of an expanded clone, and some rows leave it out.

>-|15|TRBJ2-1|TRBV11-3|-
CASSPPTGSYNEQFF
TGTGCCAGCAGCCCCCCAACGGGCTCCTACAATGAGCAGTTCTTC
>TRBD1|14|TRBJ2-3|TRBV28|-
CASSDRARTDTQYF
TGTGCCAGCAGCGACAGGGCCCGCACAGATACGCAGTATTTT
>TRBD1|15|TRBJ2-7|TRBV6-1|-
CASSLGQGPSYEQYF
TGTGCCAGCAGCCTCGGACAGGGCCCGTCCTACGAGCAGTACTTC
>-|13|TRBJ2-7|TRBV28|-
CASLRDTSYEQYF
TGTGCCAGCCTGCGGGACACCTCCTACGAGCAGTACTTC
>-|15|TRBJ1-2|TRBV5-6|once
CASSASTVPNYGYTF
TGTGCCAGCAGCGCGAGTACAGTTCCTAACTATGGCTACACCTTC
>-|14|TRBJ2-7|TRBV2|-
CASSEARGSYEQYF
TGTGCCAGCAGTGAAGCAAGAGGTTCCTACGAGCAGTACTTC
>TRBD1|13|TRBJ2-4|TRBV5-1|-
CASSAGQGDIQYF
TGCGCCAGCAGCGCGGGACAGGGGGACATTCAGTACTTC
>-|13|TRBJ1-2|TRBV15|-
CATSRGAPHEFTF
TGTGCCACCAGCAGAGGGGCCCCACACGAATTCACCTTC
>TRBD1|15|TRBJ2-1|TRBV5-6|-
CASNPDRGDYNEQFF
TGTGCCAGCAACCCCGACAGGGGGGACTACAATGAGCAGTTCTTC
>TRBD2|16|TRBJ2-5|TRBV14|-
CASSQEAGGFAETQYF
TGTGCCAGCAGCCAAGAAGCGGGAGGTTTTGCGGAGACCCAGTACTTC
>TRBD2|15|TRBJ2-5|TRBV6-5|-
CASSGSGGVWETQYF
TGTGCCAGCAGTGGGTCGGGGGGGGTATGGGAGACCCAGTACTTC
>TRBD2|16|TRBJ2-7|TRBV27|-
CASSTTLTSPTYEQYF
TGTGCCAGCAGTACGACTTTGACTAGCCCAACCTACGAGCAGTACTTC
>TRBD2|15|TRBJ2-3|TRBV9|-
CASSVGGGSTDTQYF
TGTGCCAGCAGCGTAGGCGGGGGAAGCACAGATACGCAGTATTTT
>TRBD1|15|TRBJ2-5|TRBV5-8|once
CASSSGTEYQETQYF
TGTGCCAGCAGCTCCGGGACAGAGTACCAAGAGACCCAGTACTTC
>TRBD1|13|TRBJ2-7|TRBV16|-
CASSQNRGNEQYF
TGTGCCAGCAGCCAGAACAGGGGTAACGAGCAGTACTTC
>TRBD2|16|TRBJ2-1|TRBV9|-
CASSSRTSGVNNEQFF
TGTGCCAGCAGCTCCCGGACTAGCGGGGTGAACAATGAGCAGTTCTTC
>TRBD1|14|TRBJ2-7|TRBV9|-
CASSPWTGDIEQYF
TGTGCCAGCAGCCCATGGACAGGGGATATTGAGCAGTACTTC
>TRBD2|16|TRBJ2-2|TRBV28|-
CASSRLAGEDTGELFF
TGTGCCAGCAGTCGACTAGCGGGAGAGGACACCGGGGAGCTGTTTTTT
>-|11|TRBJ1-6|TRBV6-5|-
CASRGGPPLHF
TGTGCCAGCAGGGGGGGCCCGCCCCTCCACTTT
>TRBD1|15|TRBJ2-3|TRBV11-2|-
CASSPRTGITDTQYF
TGTGCCAGCAGCCCCCGGACAGGGATCACAGATACGCAGTATTTT
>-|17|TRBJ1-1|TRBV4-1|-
CASSQGWVQGRNTEAFF
TGCGCCAGCAGCCAAGGCTGGGTGCAGGGAAGGAACACTGAAGCTTTCTTT
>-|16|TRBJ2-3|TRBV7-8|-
CASSFFRGSSTDTQYF
TGTGCCAGCAGCTTCTTCAGGGGCTCTAGCACAGATACGCAGTATTTT
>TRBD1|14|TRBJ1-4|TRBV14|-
CASSTGDRNEKLFF
TGTGCCAGCAGTACCGGGGACAGGAATGAAAAACTGTTTTTT
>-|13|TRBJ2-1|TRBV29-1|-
CSVAYFSYNEQFF
TGCAGCGTTGCCTACTTCTCCTACAATGAGCAGTTCTTC
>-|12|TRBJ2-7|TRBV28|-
CASNGFTYEQYF
TGTGCCAGCAACGGTTTTACCTACGAGCAGTACTTC
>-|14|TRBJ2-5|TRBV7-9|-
CASSPDSHQETQYF
TGTGCCAGCAGCCCCGACAGTCACCAAGAGACCCAGTACTTC
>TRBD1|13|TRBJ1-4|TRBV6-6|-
CASYRGGNEKLFF
TGTGCCAGCTACAGGGGGGGAAATGAAAAACTGTTTTTT
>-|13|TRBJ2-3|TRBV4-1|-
CASSQDKGDTQYF
TGCGCCAGCAGCCAAGATAAGGGAGATACGCAGTATTTT
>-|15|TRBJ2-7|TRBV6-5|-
CASSTLRDKPYEQYF
TGTGCCAGCAGTACACTCCGGGACAAGCCCTACGAGCAGTACTTC
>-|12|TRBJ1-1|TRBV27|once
CASSFLGGGAFF
TGTGCCAGCAGTTTCTTGGGGGGGGGAGCTTTCTTT
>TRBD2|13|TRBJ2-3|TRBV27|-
CASSLMGGEPQYF
TGTGCCAGCAGTTTAATGGGGGGGGAGCCGCAGTATTTT
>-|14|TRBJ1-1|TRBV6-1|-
CASSVWDMNTEAFF
TGTGCCAGCAGTGTATGGGATATGAACACTGAAGCTTTCTTT
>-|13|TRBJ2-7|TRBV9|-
CASSPSETYEQYF
TGTGCCAGCAGCCCCTCGGAGACTTACGAGCAGTACTTC
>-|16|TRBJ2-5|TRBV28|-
CASSFSLTGNVETQYF
TGTGCCAGCAGTTTCTCCCTGACAGGTAACGTGGAGACCCAGTACTTC
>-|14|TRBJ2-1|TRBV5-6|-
CASSPITTYNEQFF
TGTGCCAGCAGCCCGATTACTACCTACAATGAGCAGTTCTTC
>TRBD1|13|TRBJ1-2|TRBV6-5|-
CASGVTGNYGYTF
TGTGCCAGCGGGGTGACAGGGAACTATGGCTACACCTTC
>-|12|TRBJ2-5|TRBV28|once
CAVGGPIETQYF
TGTGCCGTGGGGGGACCTATAGAGACCCAGTACTTC
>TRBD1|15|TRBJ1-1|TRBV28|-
CASSLMGQGGTEAFF
TGTGCCAGCAGTTTAATGGGGCAGGGGGGGACTGAAGCTTTCTTT
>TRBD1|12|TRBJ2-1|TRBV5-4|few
CASSSQGDEQFF
TGTGCCAGCAGCTCTCAGGGGGATGAGCAGTTCTTC
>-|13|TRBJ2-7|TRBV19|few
CASSMGTGYEQYF
TGTGCCAGTAGTATGGGGACGGGCTACGAGCAGTACTTC
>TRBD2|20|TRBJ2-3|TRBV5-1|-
CASSLSLAGQVPPSTDTQYF
TGCGCCAGCAGCTTGTCGCTAGCGGGGCAAGTACCCCCTAGCACAGATACGCAGTATTTT
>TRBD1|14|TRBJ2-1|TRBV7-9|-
CASSPLDRTNEQFF
TGTGCCAGCAGCCCGTTGGACAGGACGAATGAGCAGTTCTTC
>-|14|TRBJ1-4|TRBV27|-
CASSPGGLGEKLFF
TGTGCCAGCTCCCCGGGGGGGCTGGGGGAAAAACTGTTTTTT
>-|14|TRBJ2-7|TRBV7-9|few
CASSFLTGAYEQYF
TGTGCCAGCAGCTTCTTAACAGGAGCCTACGAGCAGTACTTC
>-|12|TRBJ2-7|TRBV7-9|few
CASSHQGYEQYF
TGTGCCAGCAGCCATCAGGGTTACGAGCAGTACTTC
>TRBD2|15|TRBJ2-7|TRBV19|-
CASSIAAGASYEQYF
TGTGCCAGTAGTATCGCAGCGGGGGCATCCTACGAGCAGTACTTC
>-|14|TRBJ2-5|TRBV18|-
CASSPTGPQETQYF
TGTGCCAGCTCACCAACGGGGCCTCAAGAGACCCAGTACTTC
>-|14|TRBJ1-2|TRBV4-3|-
CASSQDRALYGYTF
TGCGCCAGCAGCCAAGATCGGGCGTTATATGGCTACACCTTC
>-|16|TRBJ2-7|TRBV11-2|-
CASSPHVRTYPNEQYF
TGTGCCAGCAGCCCCCACGTTAGGACCTATCCAAACGAGCAGTACTTC
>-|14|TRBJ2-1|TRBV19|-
CASSIQLGYNEQFF
TGTGCCAGTAGTATTCAGCTGGGCTACAATGAGCAGTTCTTC
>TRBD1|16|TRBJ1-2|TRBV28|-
CASSFLSLTGAYGYTF
TGTGCCAGCAGTTTTTTGTCCCTGACAGGGGCCTATGGCTACACCTTC
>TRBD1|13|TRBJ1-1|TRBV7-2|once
CASSAGTVTEAFF
TGTGCCAGCAGCGCCGGGACAGTCACTGAAGCTTTCTTT
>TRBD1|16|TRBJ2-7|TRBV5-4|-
CASSSSGQGRTYEQYF
TGTGCCAGCAGCTCCTCCGGACAGGGGAGGACCTACGAGCAGTACTTC
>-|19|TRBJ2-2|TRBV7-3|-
CASSLTSGPDGLNTGELFF
TGTGCCAGCAGCTTAACTAGCGGCCCCGATGGTTTAAACACCGGGGAGCTGTTTTTT
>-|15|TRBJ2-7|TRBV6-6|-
CASRLTSVDTYEQYF
TGTGCCAGCAGACTAACCTCGGTCGATACCTACGAGCAGTACTTC
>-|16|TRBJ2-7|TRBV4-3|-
CASSHDGRRGSYEQYF
TGCGCCAGCAGCCACGACGGACGGCGGGGATCCTACGAGCAGTACTTC
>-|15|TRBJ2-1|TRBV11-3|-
CASSFTKYSYNEQFF
TGTGCCAGCAGCTTCACTAAGTACTCCTACAATGAGCAGTTCTTC
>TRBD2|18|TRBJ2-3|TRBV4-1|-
CASSQDDGRYPRTDTQYF
TGCGCCAGCAGCCAAGATGACGGGAGGTACCCCCGCACAGATACGCAGTATTTT